Listed below are T cell receptor beta chains from one sample, sequenced in a study of cytomegalovirus exposure and HLA in healthy donors. Sequencing was performed with immunoSEQ multiplex PCR; in TCRdb, only in-frame clones are kept and a portion is missing. This table has some 110,000 clones, around three quarters appearing once. The sequencing sample was made of PBMCs. The receptors originated from a man between 25 and 39 years old in good health and CMV-seropositive. CDR3s include the opening cysteine and the closing phenylalanine or tryptophan. D genes are given only for firm matches. The listing skips clone size in some rows; elsewhere it reads once, few, many or a size class.

D,V,J,length,size,DNA,CDR3
TRBD1,TRBV9,TRBJ2-5,16,NA,TGTGCCAGCAGCGTAAGGGGGGACAGGACGTTTGGTTCTCAGTACTTC,CASSVRGDRTFGSQYF
NA,TRBV5-1,TRBJ2-5,14,NA,TGCGCCAGCAGCTTGTTAGCCGCCGGGGAGACCCAGTACTTC,CASSLLAAGETQYF
NA,TRBV7-2,TRBJ1-4,14,once,TGTGCCAGCAGCTTCAATATGGGAGAGGAAAAACTGTTTTTT,CASSFNMGEEKLFF
NA,TRBV9,TRBJ1-3,14,NA,TGTGCCAGCAGCGACAACTACCCTGGAAACACCATATATTTT,CASSDNYPGNTIYF
TRBD1,TRBV19,TRBJ2-7,14,NA,TGTGCCACCAAAACTCCGGGACAGTCCTACGAGCAGTACTTC,CATKTPGQSYEQYF
TRBD1,TRBV18,TRBJ1-1,15,NA,TGTGCCAGCTCACCAGAGCGGACAGGAAACACTGAAGCTTTCTTT,CASSPERTGNTEAFF
TRBD2,TRBV7-9,TRBJ2-1,16,NA,TGTGCCAGCAGCTTAGGTGCGGGAGGGCTGCCGAATGAGCAGTTCTTC,CASSLGAGGLPNEQFF
TRBD1,TRBV5-6,TRBJ1-2,13,few,TGTGCCAGCAGCTTGGACAGGGGATTTGGCTACACCTTC,CASSLDRGFGYTF
TRBD1,TRBV7-4,TRBJ1-4,16,NA,TGTGCCAGCAGCTGGGAACAGGGGCCAACTAATGAAAAACTGTTTTTT,CASSWEQGPTNEKLFF
TRBD1,TRBV5-1,TRBJ2-7,15,NA,TGCGCCAGCAGCTTGAACGACAGGGAGCCCAACGAGCAGTACTTC,CASSLNDREPNEQYF
TRBD1,TRBV6-6,TRBJ1-3,15,NA,TGTGCCAGCAGGAGATTAAACAGGGGTGGAAACACCATATATTTT,CASRRLNRGGNTIYF
TRBD2,TRBV7-2,TRBJ2-3,16,NA,TGTGCCAGCAGCCCACGGACTAGCGGGATCAAAGATACGCAGTATTTT,CASSPRTSGIKDTQYF
TRBD1,TRBV9,TRBJ2-3,16,NA,TGTGCCAGCAGCCCCGGACAGGGGATGGCGACAGATACGCAGTATTTT,CASSPGQGMATDTQYF
NA,TRBV7-8,TRBJ1-3,15,NA,TGTGCCAGCAGCTTAGAACCAGTCACTGGAAACACCATATATTTT,CASSLEPVTGNTIYF
NA,TRBV10-3,TRBJ2-7,13,NA,TGTGCCATCAGTGGGACAGTCCATTACGAGCAGTACTTC,CAISGTVHYEQYF
NA,TRBV5-4,TRBJ2-5,15,NA,TGTGCCAGCAGCCTTTCGACTACACAGCAAGAGACCCAGTACTTC,CASSLSTTQQETQYF
TRBD2,TRBV4-1,TRBJ2-3,13,NA,TGCGCCAGCAGTAAGCGGGAGGCAGATACGCAGTATTTT,CASSKREADTQYF
NA,TRBV27,TRBJ2-7,13,NA,TGTGCCAGCAGTTTAGGCAGCGTCCACGAGCAGTACTTC,CASSLGSVHEQYF
NA,TRBV28,TRBJ2-1,16,NA,TGTGCCAGCAGTTTCCCCAGGGAGGAGTCCTACAATGAGCAGTTCTTC,CASSFPREESYNEQFF
NA,TRBV9,TRBJ1-2,14,once,TGTGCCAGCAGCGTAGACCGGGTCAGCTATGGCTACACCTTC,CASSVDRVSYGYTF
TRBD2,TRBV7-3,TRBJ2-1,18,NA,TGTGCCAGCAGCTTAACGGCGACTAGCGGGAGGAGTAAAAATGAGCAGTTCTTC,CASSLTATSGRSKNEQFF
TRBD2,TRBV28,TRBJ2-2,18,few,TGTGCCAGCATGGTCGGACTAGCGGGATGGGGGTACACCGGGGAGCTGTTTTTT,CASMVGLAGWGYTGELFF
NA,TRBV2,TRBJ1-1,14,NA,TGTGCCAGCAGTGAAGGACAGACGAACACTGAAGCTTTCTTT,CASSEGQTNTEAFF
TRBD1,TRBV9,TRBJ2-6,16,NA,TGTGCCAGCAACGGACAGGGGGGGTCTGGGGCCAACGGCCTGACTTTC,CASNGQGGSGANGLTF
TRBD1,TRBV27,TRBJ2-1,14,NA,TGTGCCAGCAGTTTACAGGGGGCCTACAATGAGCAGTTCTTC,CASSLQGAYNEQFF
TRBD2,TRBV2,TRBJ2-1,14,NA,TGTGCCAGCAGGGGACTAGCGGGAGCTAGTGAGCAGTTCTTC,CASRGLAGASEQFF
NA,TRBV28,TRBJ2-7,14,once,TGTGCCAGCAGTATAAAGTTAGTATCCTACGAGCAGTACTTC,CASSIKLVSYEQYF
NA,TRBV6-1,TRBJ2-7,14,NA,TGTGCCAGCGGTGGCAGGGGATTCTCCTACGAGCAGTACTTC,CASGGRGFSYEQYF
TRBD1,TRBV6-5,TRBJ1-1,12,NA,TGTGCCAGCAGTCGAACAGGGGACGGAGCTTTCTTT,CASSRTGDGAFF
NA,TRBV11-3,TRBJ1-2,13,NA,TGTGCCAGCAGCTTCGGCAGGGCTTATGGCTACACCTTC,CASSFGRAYGYTF
NA,TRBV5-8,TRBJ2-7,16,NA,TGTGCCAGCAGCTTTTGGGGGGGCGCGAGTACCTACGAGCAGTACTTC,CASSFWGGASTYEQYF
NA,TRBV5-8,TRBJ2-7,13,NA,TGTGCCAGCAGCTTGGTGAGGCCCGCCGAGCAGTACTTC,CASSLVRPAEQYF
NA,TRBV12-5,TRBJ1-1,16,few,TGTGCTAGTGCCTTCGGACGGACTTTTATGAACACTGAAGCTTTCTTT,CASAFGRTFMNTEAFF
TRBD1,TRBV25-1,TRBJ1-3,15,few,TGTGCCAGCAGCGTGACAGGGTCCGCTGGAAACACCATATATTTT,CASSVTGSAGNTIYF
NA,TRBV28,TRBJ2-7,14,NA,TGTGCCAGCACGACGGCAGGTGCCACCTACGAGCAGTACTTC,CASTTAGATYEQYF
TRBD1,TRBV7-2,TRBJ1-3,13,NA,TGTGCCAGCAGCTCGGGACAGGGAAACACCATATATTTT,CASSSGQGNTIYF
NA,TRBV10-3,TRBJ1-3,15,NA,TGTGCCATCAGTGAGTCAATAAACTCTGGAAACACCATATATTTT,CAISESINSGNTIYF
TRBD2,TRBV4-3,TRBJ2-7,18,NA,TGCGCCAGCAGCCAAGAAAGGGCTAGCGGGATCAGCTCCTACGAGCAGTACTTC,CASSQERASGISSYEQYF
TRBD2,TRBV7-2,TRBJ2-5,15,NA,TGTGCCAGCAGCTATCAGCGGGGCGCTAGGGAGACCCAGTACTTC,CASSYQRGARETQYF
NA,TRBV19,TRBJ1-1,12,NA,TGTGCCAGTAGTATGGGGGGGGGTGAAGCTTTCTTT,CASSMGGGEAFF